One sample yielded the 21 T cell receptor beta chains listed below, sequenced in a study of graft-versus-host responses after intestinal transplantation. Plating combined approximately 200,000 CFSE-labeled responder cells with approximately 200,000 irradiated, violet-dye-labeled stimulator cells. Using immunoSEQ multiplex PCR, the repertoire was profiled, and TCRdb retains in-frame clones only, with some absent. The sample yields approximately 14,000 clones, roughly a third seen once. The source material was alloreactive CD8+ T cells from a mixed lymphocyte reaction culture, sampled before intestinal transplant. Subset here: CFSE-low proliferating T cells sorted from roughly six-day pre-transplant mixed lymphocyte reaction (GvH or HvG direction). The receptors come from a human patient who received an intestinal transplant.

The chain is built from TRBV4-1 and TRBJ2-5; 8 bases fit TRBD2. J lost 2 bases, V lost 2 bases, and 7 bases had no gene match. Germline-derived CDR1 and CDR2 are MGHRA and YSYEKL. The CDR3 sequence is 16 residues long. CDR3 sequence reads: CASSQSRAGVQETQYF. The CDR3 nucleotides are TGCGCCAGCAGCCAATCCCGAGCGGGGGTACAAGAGACCCAGTACTTC.

The chain employs TRBV4-1 and TRBJ1-6; D not resolved. Per the germline V gene, CDR1 is MGHRA and CDR2 is YSYEKL. The CDR3 contains 16 residues. Trimming cost V 4 bases and J 5 bases, with 15 bases left between them. The CDR3 region has the DNA TGCGCCAGCAGCCCGGAAGGTCGGGCGGATAATTCACCCCTCCACTTT. Its protein product is CASSPEGRADNSPLHF.

The chain links TRBV19 to TRBJ1-4; a possible D gene is TRBD1 (6 bases). The CDR3 is 14 amino acids. Germline lookup yields CDR1 LNHDA and CDR2 SQIVND (reference sequence). The V gene lost 5 bases and the J gene lost 7 bases, with 14 bases spanning the gap. This CDR3 is CASSPALGAEKLFF. The CDR3 nucleotides read TGTGCCAGTAGTCCGGCCCTGGGGGCTGAAAAACTGTTTTTT. The variable domain in full, with the rest retrieved from reference TRBV19 and TRBJ1-4, is DGGITQSPKYLFRKEGQNVTLSCEQNLNHDAMYWYRQDPGQGLRLIYYSQIVNDFQKGDIAEGYSVSREKKESFPLTVTSAQKNPTAFYLCASSPALGAEKLFFGSGTQLSVL.

This clone was observed a handful of times. V and J are TRBV6-6 and TRBJ2-1; possibly TRBD2 for D (7 bases). The CDR3 is made up of 14 amino acids. The ends were cut back, 6 bases at V and 7 bases at J, with 16 bases in the middle. In germline, CDR1 is MNHNY, CDR2 SVGAGI (reference sequence). CDR3 loop: CASSPGGSRNEQFF. DNA for the CDR3: TGTGCCAGCAGCCCGGGGGGCTCCCGGAATGAGCAGTTCTTC.

The V gene is TRBV9, the J gene TRBJ2-1; D possibly corresponds to TRBD2 (5 bases). CDR1 and CDR2 (germline): SGDLS, YYNGEE. Trimming left V 4 bases short and J 3 bases short, with 17 bases between. This CDR3 is 16 amino acids long. The CDR3 region is CASSLGMERGYNEQFF. DNA of the CDR3: TGTGCCAGCAGCCTCGGGATGGAGCGTGGCTACAATGAGCAGTTCTTC.

The rearrangement uses TRBV5-4 and TRBJ1-1, with D possibly TRBD1 on 6 matching bases. V was clipped by 5 bases and J by 0 bases, with 14 bases between them. Germline CDR1 is SGHNT and CDR2 is YYREEE (reference sequence). The CDR3 runs to 15 residues. The CDR3 DNA reads TGTGCCAGCAGACTTGCAAGGGGGATGAACACTGAAGCTTTCTTT. This translates into CASRLARGMNTEAFF.

This clone was seen a few times. This chain joins TRBV5-1 and TRBJ2-7; 9 bases agree with TRBD1. From germline, CDR1 is SGHRS and CDR2 YFSETQ. CDR3 size: 14 residues. V trimming: 4 bases; J trimming: 5 bases; junction bases outside the gene matches: 7. The CDR3 loop is CASSAGTGSDEQYF. CDR3 sequence (DNA): TGCGCCAGCAGCGCCGGGACAGGGAGCGACGAGCAGTACTTC.

This clone has just one count. The chain carries TRBV11-3 and TRBJ2-5; possible D gene TRBD2, 6 bases. Germline CDR1 reads SGHNT; CDR2 reads YENEEA. Trimming shortened V by 1 base and J by 5 bases, and 20 bases separated the two germline ends. The CDR3 loop spans 17 amino acids. The CDR3 is CASSLGSSTTSLETQYF. The CDR3 DNA reads TGTGCCAGCAGCTTAGGTTCCTCTACTACTAGCTTGGAGACCCAGTACTTC.

The sample holds a few counts of this clone. The chain is built from TRBV19 and TRBJ1-5, with D unclear. The CDR3 extends over 14 amino acids. CDR1 and CDR2 (germline): LNHDA, SQIVND (reference sequence). The germline V and J ends were trimmed by 2 bases and 5 bases, with 10 bases remaining between them. The CDR3 spells CASSIRFGYQPQHF. The CDR3 nucleotides are TGTGCCAGTAGTATACGTTTCGGGTATCAGCCCCAGCATTTT.

This clone ranks as medium-sized. This chain uses TRBV7-9 with TRBJ2-2; D not resolved. Germline CDR1 is SEHNR and CDR2 is FQNEAQ (reference sequence). V was cut by 5 bases and J by 6 bases, with 7 bases left in between. The length of the CDR3 is 12 residues. The CDR3 bases are TGTGCCAGCAGCGCCTCATCCGGGGAGCTGTTTTTT. Its translation: CASSASSGELFF.

The chain uses TRBV14 and TRBJ2-7; possibly TRBD2 for D (7 bases). Germline V gives CDR1 SGHDN, CDR2 FVKESK. CDR3 size: 17 residues. The V end lost 1 base, the J end lost 4 bases, and 20 bases lay between the germline ends. CDR3: CASSQVRGGASPYEQYF. CDR3 nucleotide sequence: TGTGCCAGCAGCCAAGTTAGGGGGGGGGCATCCCCTTACGAGCAGTACTTC.

In its sample, this clone was seen once. The V gene is TRBV7-9, the J gene TRBJ2-5; D unresolved. The CDR3 totals 13 residues. Trimming shortened V by 5 bases and J by 5 bases, and 12 bases separated the two germline ends. Germline V gene sequence: CDR1 SEHNR, CDR2 FQNEAQ (reference sequence). The CDR3 protein is CASSDSLGETQYF. The CDR3 bases are TGTGCCAGCAGCGATTCATTGGGGGAGACCCAGTACTTC.

The chain recombines TRBV7-7 with TRBJ2-5; 7 bases are shared with TRBD2. Germline CDR1 and CDR2: SSHAT and FNYEAQ (reference sequence). With V trimmed by 4 bases and J by 2 bases, 4 bases remained unmatched. The CDR3 has 14 amino acids. The CDR3 region is CASSSTGLQETQYF. The DNA of the CDR3 is TGTGCCAGCAGCTCAACGGGACTACAAGAGACCCAGTACTTC.

The V call is TRBV4-1, the J call TRBJ1-1; 9 bases line up with TRBD1. This CDR3 spans 22 amino acids. Germline V gives CDR1 MGHRA, CDR2 YSYEKL. J lost 1 base, V lost 2 bases, and 23 bases had no gene match. The CDR3 region is CASSQKPGQGTIYSRTNTEAFF. CDR3 coding DNA: TGCGCCAGCAGCCAAAAACCGGGACAGGGAACCATTTACTCAAGAACGAACACTGAAGCTTTCTTT.

This clone is labeled medium-sized. Here the CDR3 reads CASSLGWQNEKLFF. CDR3 sequence (DNA): TGCGCCAGCAGCTTGGGTTGGCAGAATGAAAAACTGTTTTTT. The rearrangement joins TRBV5-1 to TRBJ1-4; D not resolved. V was pared by 0 bases and J by 5 bases, with 8 bases between. The CDR3 runs to 14 residues. Germline-derived CDR1 and CDR2 are SGHRS and YFSETQ.

This clone has only a few counts. This chain links TRBV5-4 with TRBJ1-2, with D possibly TRBD1 on 5 matching bases. Trimming pared 4 bases from V and 4 bases from J, leaving 11 bases between. Germline V gene sequence: CDR1 SGHNT, CDR2 YYREEE (reference sequence). The CDR3 loop spans 13 amino acids. Here the CDR3 reads CASSTRGSYGYTF. CDR3 nucleotide sequence: TGTGCCAGCAGCACGAGGGGTTCCTATGGCTACACCTTC.

This clone has a handful of counts. This rearrangement joins TRBV19 to TRBJ2-4, with 7 bases fitting TRBD2. V gave up 2 bases and J gave up 0 bases; unmatched junction bases: 16. CDR3 length: 20 residues. The V gene's germline CDR1 is LNHDA and CDR2 SQIVND (reference sequence). The CDR3 is CASSISGLAETQIAKNIQYF. The CDR3 DNA is TGTGCCAGTAGTATAAGTGGGCTAGCGGAGACCCAGATAGCCAAAAACATTCAGTACTTC.

The V call is TRBV10-2, the J call TRBJ2-7; TRBD2 agrees at 13 bases. The CDR3 contains 21 residues. CDR1 and CDR2 from the germline V gene are WSHSY and SAAADI. Trimming took 0 bases from V and 5 from J; bases not matched to a gene: 19. As DNA, the CDR3 is TGCGCCAGCAGTGAGTCGTGGCACGGACTAGCGGGGGATCGGGTGTGGCACGAGCAGTACTTC. Translated: CASSESWHGLAGDRVWHEQYF.

The rearrangement joins TRBV6-5 to TRBJ2-7; D possibly corresponds to TRBD1 (5 bases). CDR3 size: 15 residues. Germline CDR1 MNHEY, CDR2 SVGAGI. V lost 10 bases to trimming and J lost 3 bases, with 22 bases between them. CDR3 nucleotide sequence: TGTGCCACCCTGGAAATCGACAGCCACTTCTACGAGCAGTACTTC. It is translated as CATLEIDSHFYEQYF.

The gene calls are TRBV7-9 and TRBJ1-4; 7 nucleotides agree with TRBD1. Germline lookup yields CDR1 SEHNR and CDR2 FQNEAQ (reference sequence). This CDR3 spans 16 amino acids. V gave up 4 bases and J gave up 0 bases; unmatched junction bases: 5. Here the CDR3 DNA reads TGTGCCAGCAGCTCAGGGACAGCTGCAACTAATGAAAAACTGTTTTTT. Protein product: CASSSGTAATNEKLFF. The entire variable domain, with the rest obtained from reference TRBV7-9 and TRBJ1-4, is as follows: DTGVSQNPRHKITKRGQNVTFRCDPISEHNRLYWYRQTLGQGPEFLTYFQNEAQLEKSRLLSDRFSAERPKGSFSTLEIQRTEQGDSAMYLCASSSGTAATNEKLFFGSGTQLSVL.

This clone was counted only a few times. This chain uses TRBV10-1 with TRBJ2-7; no definite D call. The CDR3 loop spans 13 amino acids. Germline CDR1 and CDR2: WNHNN and SYGVQD (reference sequence). Trimming cost V 4 bases and J 2 bases, with 9 bases left between them. CDR3 region: CASSGGPTYEQYF. The CDR3 DNA follows: TGCGCCAGCAGTGGGGGTCCCACCTACGAGCAGTACTTC.